The 7 T cell receptor beta chains below were found in one sample sequenced in a study of regulatory T cells in long-lasting Graves disease. Assembly of TCR beta libraries relied on iRepertoire HTBI primers together with Arm-PCR of CDR3 regions. TCRdb re-analysed the multiplex PCR reads in MiXCR, keeping a single row per CDR3 protein. The data hold roughly 520,000 distinct CDR3 sequences, with 12% observed a single time. Time point given: newly diagnosed GD, antithyroid drugs for less than 3 months. TCR sequences were obtained from RNA taken from PBMCs. This same sample was also part of a study on T cells in Graves' hyperthyroidism and ophthalmopathy.

The sequenced sample was peripheral blood mononuclear cells (PBMCs), obtained at new diagnosis, from a patient treated with antithyroid drugs. The receptor source for this set is a young woman with Graves disease.

This clonotype came up many times. The V call is TRBV28, the J call TRBJ1-5; D gene uncertain. CDR1 is MDHEN, CDR2 SYDVKM, per germline. V lost 3 bases to trimming and J lost 2 bases, with 11 bases between them. The length of the CDR3 is 15 residues. The CDR3 spells CASSFLGVGNQPQHF. CDR3 in DNA: TGTGCCAGCAGTTTTCTTGGGGTCGGCAATCAGCCCCAGCATTTT. The variable domain in full, completed from reference TRBV28 and TRBJ1-5, reads DVKVTQSSRYLVKRTGEKVFLECVQDMDHENMFWYRQDPGLGLRLIYFSYDVKMKEKGDIPEGYSVSREKKERFSLILESASTNQTSMYLCASSFLGVGNQPQHFGDGTRLSIL.

The rearrangement joins TRBV6-2 or TRBV6-3 to TRBJ2-7, with D uncertain. Trimming shortened V by 2 bases and J by 1 base, and 6 bases separated the two germline ends. The CDR3 has 13 residues. Germline lookup yields CDR1 MNHEY and CDR2 SVGEGT. CDR3 loop: CASSYKASYEQYF. The CDR3 coding sequence is TGTGCCAGCAGTTACAAGGCTTCCTACGAGCAGTACTTC.

In its sample, this clonotype was seen many times. V is TRBV5-5 and J is TRBJ1-1, with 7 bases lining up with TRBD1. V was clipped by 1 base and J by 6 bases; unmatched bases: 9. The CDR3 is 15 residues long. The germline V gene encodes CDR1 SGHKS and CDR2 YYEKEE (reference sequence). This CDR3 reads CASSLSSDRVAEAFF. CDR3 coding DNA: TGTGCCAGCAGCTTGAGCTCAGACAGGGTGGCTGAAGCTTTCTTT.

This clonotype was picked up a small number of times. The V call is TRBV18, the J call TRBJ1-2; D is unresolved. CDR1 KGHSH and CDR2 LQKENI come from the germline V gene. V dropped 3 bases and J dropped 4 bases, with 15 bases sitting between them. This CDR3 comprises 15 residues. The CDR3 here is CASSPTPIPFYGYTF. CDR3 DNA: TGTGCCAGCTCACCGACACCGATACCTTTCTATGGCTACACCTTC.

In this sample, this clonotype turned up a few times. At one end, the junction sequence differs from germline, possibly due to a read error. The chain has TRBV9 and TRBJ2-1; TRBD1 aligns across 9 bases. This CDR3 contains 17 residues. CDR1 and CDR2 (germline): SGDLS, YYNGEE. CDR3 region: CASSVGEHPGQGSRRYF. The CDR3, as DNA: TGTGCCAGCAGCGTAGGCGAACATCCGGGACAGGGTTCACGTAGATACTTC.

The rearrangement joins TRBV10-2 to TRBJ2-1, with a possible D match to TRBD2 (6 bases). Germline-derived CDR1 and CDR2 are WSHSY and SAAADI. The CDR3 totals 15 residues. Between the trimmed V and J ends, which lost 11 bases and 6 bases, there was a span of 23 bases. CDR3 DNA: TGCGCCGCAAATAGTGGGGTCGTCGGGGGCAATGAGCAGTTCTTC. Translating gives CAANSGVVGGNEQFF.

The chain combines TRBV19 with TRBJ1-1, with unresolved D. In germline, CDR1 is LNHDA, CDR2 SQIVND (reference sequence). This CDR3 has 12 residues. V shed 10 bases and J shed 1 base, with 10 bases lying between them. As DNA, the CDR3 is TGTGCCACCTTTTTTCGGAACACTGAAGCTTTCTTT. This sequence encodes CATFFRNTEAFF.